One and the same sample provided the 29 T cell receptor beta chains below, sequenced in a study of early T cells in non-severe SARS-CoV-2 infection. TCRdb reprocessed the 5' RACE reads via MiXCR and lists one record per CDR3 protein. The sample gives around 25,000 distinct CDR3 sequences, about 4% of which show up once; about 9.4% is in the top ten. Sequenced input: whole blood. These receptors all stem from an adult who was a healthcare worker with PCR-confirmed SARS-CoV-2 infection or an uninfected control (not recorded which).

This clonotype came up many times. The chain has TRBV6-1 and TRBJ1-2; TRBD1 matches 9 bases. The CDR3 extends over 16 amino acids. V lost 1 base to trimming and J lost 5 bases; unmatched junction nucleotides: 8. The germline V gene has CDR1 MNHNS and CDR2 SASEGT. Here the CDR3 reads CASSEGPRTGAYGYTF. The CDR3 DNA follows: TGTGCCAGCAGTGAAGGGCCTAGGACAGGGGCATATGGCTACACCTTC.

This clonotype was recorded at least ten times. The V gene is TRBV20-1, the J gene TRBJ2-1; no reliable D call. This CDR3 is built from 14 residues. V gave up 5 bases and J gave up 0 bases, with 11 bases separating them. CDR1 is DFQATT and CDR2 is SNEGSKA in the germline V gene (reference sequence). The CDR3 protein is CSAYRHSSYNEQFF. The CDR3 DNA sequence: TGCAGTGCTTACCGACACTCCTCCTACAATGAGCAGTTCTTC.

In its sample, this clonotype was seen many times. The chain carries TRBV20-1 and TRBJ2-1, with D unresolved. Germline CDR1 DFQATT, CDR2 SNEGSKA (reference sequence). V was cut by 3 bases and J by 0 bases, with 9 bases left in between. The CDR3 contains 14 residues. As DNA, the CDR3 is TGCAGTGCTAGTTTCCATAGCTCCTACAATGAGCAGTTCTTC. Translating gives CSASFHSSYNEQFF.

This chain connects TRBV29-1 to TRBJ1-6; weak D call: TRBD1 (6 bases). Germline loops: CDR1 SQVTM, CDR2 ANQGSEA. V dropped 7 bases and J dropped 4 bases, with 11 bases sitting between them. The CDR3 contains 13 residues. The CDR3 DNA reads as TGCAGCGCCAGGGGCGGATATAATTCACCCCTCCACTTT. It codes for CSARGGYNSPLHF.

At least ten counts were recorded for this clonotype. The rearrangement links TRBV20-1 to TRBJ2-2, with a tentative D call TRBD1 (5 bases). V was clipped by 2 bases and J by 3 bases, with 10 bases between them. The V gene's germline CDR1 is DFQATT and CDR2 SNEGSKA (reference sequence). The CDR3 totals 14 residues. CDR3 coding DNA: TGCAGTGCTAGACAGGGTATCTACACCGGGGAGCTGTTTTTT. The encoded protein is CSARQGIYTGELFF.

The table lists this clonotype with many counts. CDR3 in amino acids: CASTGYNEQFF. The CDR3 DNA reads TGTGCCAGCACTGGCTACAATGAGCAGTTCTTC. The rearrangement uses TRBV28 and TRBJ2-1; no firm D call. Trimming took off 7 bases at V and 3 bases at J, with 4 bases between the two ends. Germline CDR1 is MDHEN and CDR2 is SYDVKM. The CDR3 sequence is 11 residues long.

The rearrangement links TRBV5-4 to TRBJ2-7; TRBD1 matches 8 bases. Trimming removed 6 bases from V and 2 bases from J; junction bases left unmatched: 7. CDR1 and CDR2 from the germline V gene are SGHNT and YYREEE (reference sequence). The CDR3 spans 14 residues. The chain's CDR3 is CASKTGTGAYEQYF. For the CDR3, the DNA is TGTGCCAGCAAAACCGGGACAGGAGCCTACGAGCAGTACTTC.

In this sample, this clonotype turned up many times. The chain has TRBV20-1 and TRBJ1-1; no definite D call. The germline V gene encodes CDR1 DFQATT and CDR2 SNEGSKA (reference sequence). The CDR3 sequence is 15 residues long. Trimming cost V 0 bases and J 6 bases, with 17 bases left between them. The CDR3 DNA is TGCAGTGCTAGAGATCGAAGAAGTGGAGGAGCTGAAGCTTTCTTT. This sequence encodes CSARDRRSGGAEAFF.

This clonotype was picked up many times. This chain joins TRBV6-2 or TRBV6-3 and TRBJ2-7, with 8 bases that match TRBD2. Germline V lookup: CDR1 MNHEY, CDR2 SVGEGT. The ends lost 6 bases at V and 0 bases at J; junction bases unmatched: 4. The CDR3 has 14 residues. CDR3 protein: CASSRSGGSYEQYF. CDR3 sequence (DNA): TGTGCCAGCAGCCGGAGCGGGGGCTCCTACGAGCAGTACTTC.

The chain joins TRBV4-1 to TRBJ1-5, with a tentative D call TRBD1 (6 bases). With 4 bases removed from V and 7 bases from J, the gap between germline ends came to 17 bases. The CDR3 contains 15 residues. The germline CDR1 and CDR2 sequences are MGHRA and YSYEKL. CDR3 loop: CASSLDRLARQPQHF. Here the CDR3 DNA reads TGCGCCAGCAGCCTTGACAGGCTAGCCCGACAGCCCCAGCATTTT.

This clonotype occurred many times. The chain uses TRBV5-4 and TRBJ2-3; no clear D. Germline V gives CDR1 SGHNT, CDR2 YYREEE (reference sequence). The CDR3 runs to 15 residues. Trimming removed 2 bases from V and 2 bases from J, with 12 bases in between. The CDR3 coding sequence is TGTGCCAGCAGCTTAGGCGAGGCTCACACAGATACGCAGTATTTT. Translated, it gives CASSLGEAHTDTQYF.

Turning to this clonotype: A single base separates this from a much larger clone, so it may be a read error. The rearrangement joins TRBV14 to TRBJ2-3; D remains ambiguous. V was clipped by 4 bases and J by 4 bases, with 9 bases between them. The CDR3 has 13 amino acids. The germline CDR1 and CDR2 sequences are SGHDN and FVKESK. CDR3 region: CASSPADADTQYF. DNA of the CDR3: TGTGCCAGCAGCCCGGCGGACGCAGATACGCAGTATTTT. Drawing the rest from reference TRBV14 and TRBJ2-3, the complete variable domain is EAGVTQFPSHSVIEKGQTVTLRCDPISGHDNLYWYRRVMGKEIKFLLHFVKESKQDESGMPNNRFLAERTGGTYSTLKVQPAELEDSGVYFCASSPADADTQYFGPGTRLTVL.

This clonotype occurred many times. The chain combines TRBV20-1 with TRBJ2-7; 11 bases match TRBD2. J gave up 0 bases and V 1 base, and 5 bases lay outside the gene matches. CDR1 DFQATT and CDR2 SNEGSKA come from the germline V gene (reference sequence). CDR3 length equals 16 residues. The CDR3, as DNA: TGCAGTGCTAGAGGTTCTAGCGGGAGGAGCTCCTACGAGCAGTACTTC. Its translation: CSARGSSGRSSYEQYF.

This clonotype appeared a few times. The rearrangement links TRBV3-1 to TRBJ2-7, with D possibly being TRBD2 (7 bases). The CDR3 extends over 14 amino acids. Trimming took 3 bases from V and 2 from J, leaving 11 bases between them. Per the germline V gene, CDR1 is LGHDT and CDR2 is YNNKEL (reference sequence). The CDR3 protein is CASSQAGAAYEQYF. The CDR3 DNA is TGTGCCAGCAGCCAGGCGGGGGCGGCCTACGAGCAGTACTTC.

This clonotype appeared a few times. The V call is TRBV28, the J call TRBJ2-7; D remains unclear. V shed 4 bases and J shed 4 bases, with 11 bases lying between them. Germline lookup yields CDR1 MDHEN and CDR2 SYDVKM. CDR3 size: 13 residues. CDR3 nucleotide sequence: TGTGCCAGCAGTTCCGGACCCTTTTACGAGCAGTACTTC. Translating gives CASSSGPFYEQYF.

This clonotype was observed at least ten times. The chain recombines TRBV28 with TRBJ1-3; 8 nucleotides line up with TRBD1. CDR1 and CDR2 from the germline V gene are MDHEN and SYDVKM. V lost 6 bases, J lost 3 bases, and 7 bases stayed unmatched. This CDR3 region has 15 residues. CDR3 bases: TGTGCCAGCAGGTTTCCCGGACAGGGTGGAAACACCATATATTTT. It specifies CASRFPGQGGNTIYF.

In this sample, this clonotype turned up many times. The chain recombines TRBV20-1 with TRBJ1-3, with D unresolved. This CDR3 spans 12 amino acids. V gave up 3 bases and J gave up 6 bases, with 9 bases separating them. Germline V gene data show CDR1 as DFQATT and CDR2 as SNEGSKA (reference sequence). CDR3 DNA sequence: TGCAGTGCTAGTCGCCCCGTAAACACCATATATTTT. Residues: CSASRPVNTIYF.

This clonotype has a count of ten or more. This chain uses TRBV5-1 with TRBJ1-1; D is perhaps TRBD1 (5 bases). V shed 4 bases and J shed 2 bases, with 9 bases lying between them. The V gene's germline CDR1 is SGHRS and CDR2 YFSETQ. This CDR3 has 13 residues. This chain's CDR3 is CASSVDRNTEAFF. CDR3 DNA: TGCGCCAGCAGCGTTGACAGAAACACTGAAGCTTTCTTT.

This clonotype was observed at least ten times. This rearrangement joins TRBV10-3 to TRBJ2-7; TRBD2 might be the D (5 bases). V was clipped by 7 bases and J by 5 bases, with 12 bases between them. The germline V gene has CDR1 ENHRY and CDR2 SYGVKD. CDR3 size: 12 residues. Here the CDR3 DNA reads TGTGCCATCACTCGGGATTCAAACGAGCAGTACTTC. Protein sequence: CAITRDSNEQYF.

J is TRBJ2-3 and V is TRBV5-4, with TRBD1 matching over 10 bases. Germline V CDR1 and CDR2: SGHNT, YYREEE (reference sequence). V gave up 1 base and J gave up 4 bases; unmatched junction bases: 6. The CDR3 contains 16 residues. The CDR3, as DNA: TGTGCCAGCAGCTTGACGGGACAGGGGAAGGCAGATACGCAGTATTTT. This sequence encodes CASSLTGQGKADTQYF.

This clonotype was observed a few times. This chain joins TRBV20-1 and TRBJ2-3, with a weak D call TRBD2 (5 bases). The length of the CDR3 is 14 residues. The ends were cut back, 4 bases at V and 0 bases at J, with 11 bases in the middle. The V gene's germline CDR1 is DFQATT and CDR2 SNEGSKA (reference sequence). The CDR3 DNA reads TGCAGTGCTACTCCGCGGGTTAGCACAGATACGCAGTATTTT. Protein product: CSATPRVSTDTQYF.

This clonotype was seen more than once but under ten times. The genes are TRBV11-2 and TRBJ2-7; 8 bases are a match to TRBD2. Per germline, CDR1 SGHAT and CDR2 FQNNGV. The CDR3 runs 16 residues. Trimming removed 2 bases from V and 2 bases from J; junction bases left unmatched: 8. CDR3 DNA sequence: TGTGCCAGCAGCTTACCGGCTAGCGGGCGGACCTACGAGCAGTACTTC. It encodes CASSLPASGRTYEQYF.

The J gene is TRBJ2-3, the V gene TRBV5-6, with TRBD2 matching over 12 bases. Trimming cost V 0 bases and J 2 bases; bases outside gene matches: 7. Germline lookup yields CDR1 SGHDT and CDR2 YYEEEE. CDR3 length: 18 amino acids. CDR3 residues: CASSLGLAGASPTDTQYF. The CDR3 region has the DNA TGTGCCAGCAGCTTGGGACTAGCGGGAGCCTCCCCCACAGATACGCAGTATTTT.

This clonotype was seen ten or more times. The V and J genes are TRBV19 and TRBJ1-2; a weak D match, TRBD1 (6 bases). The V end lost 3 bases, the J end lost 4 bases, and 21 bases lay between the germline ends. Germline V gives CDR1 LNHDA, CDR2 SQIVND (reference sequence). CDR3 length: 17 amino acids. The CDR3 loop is CASSIGQGLRTIYGYTF. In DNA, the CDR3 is TGTGCCAGTAGTATCGGGCAGGGGCTTCGTACCATCTATGGCTACACCTTC.

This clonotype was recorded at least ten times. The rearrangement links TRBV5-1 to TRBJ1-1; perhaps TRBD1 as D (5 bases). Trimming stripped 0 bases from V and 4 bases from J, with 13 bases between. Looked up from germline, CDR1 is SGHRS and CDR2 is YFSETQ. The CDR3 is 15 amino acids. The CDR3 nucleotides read TGCGCCAGCAGCTTGGGAGTTCCAGGGAGCACTGAAGCTTTCTTT. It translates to CASSLGVPGSTEAFF.

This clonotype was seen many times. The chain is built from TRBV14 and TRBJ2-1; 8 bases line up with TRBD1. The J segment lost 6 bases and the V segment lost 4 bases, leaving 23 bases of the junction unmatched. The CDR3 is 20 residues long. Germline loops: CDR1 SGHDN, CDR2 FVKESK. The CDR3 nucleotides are TGTGCCAGCAGCCCAGATGAAAGACAGGGGTGGAGGGAGAAGGGCAATGAGCAGTTCTTC. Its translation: CASSPDERQGWREKGNEQFF.

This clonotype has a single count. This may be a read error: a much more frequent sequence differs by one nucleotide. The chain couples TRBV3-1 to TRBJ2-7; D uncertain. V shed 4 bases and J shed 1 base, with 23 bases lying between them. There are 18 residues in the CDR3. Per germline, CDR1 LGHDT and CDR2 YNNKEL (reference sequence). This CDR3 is CASSRDLSRSRGSYEQYF. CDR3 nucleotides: TGTGCCAGCAGCCGAGACCTTTCAAGATCGCGAGGTTCCTACGAGCAGTACTTC.

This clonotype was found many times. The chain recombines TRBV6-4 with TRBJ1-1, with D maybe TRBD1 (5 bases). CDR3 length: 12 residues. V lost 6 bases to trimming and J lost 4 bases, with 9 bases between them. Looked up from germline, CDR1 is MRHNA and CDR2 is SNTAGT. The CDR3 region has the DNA TGTGCCAGCAGCCCTGGGGGCACTGAAGCTTTCTTT. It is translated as CASSPGGTEAFF.

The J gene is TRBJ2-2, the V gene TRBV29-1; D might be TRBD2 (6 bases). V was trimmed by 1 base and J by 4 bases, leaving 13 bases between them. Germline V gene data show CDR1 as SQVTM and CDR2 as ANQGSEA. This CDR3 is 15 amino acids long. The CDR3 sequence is CSVEAEGSGTGELFF. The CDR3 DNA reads TGCAGCGTTGAAGCGGAGGGTTCGGGCACCGGGGAGCTGTTTTTT.